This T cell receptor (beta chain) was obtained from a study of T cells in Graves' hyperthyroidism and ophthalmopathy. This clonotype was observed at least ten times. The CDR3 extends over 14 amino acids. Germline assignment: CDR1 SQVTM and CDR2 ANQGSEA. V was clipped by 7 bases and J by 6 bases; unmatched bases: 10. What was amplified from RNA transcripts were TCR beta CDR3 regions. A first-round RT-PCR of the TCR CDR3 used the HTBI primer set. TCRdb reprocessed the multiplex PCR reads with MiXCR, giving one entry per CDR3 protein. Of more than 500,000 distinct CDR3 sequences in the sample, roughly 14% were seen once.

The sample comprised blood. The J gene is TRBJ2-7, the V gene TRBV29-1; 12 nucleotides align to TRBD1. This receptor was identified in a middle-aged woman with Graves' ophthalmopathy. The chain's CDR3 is CSAGGGTGGSEQYF. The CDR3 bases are TGCAGCGCGGGCGGAGGGACAGGGGGCAGCGAGCAGTACTTC.